Presented here are 9 T cell receptor beta chains from one specimen sequenced in a study of shared clonotypes between healthy human individuals. Measured with immunoSEQ multiplex PCR; TCRdb has only the in-frame clones, and not every one. This sample has over 2 million clones, with about nine tenths found just once. The specimen was naive CD4+ T cells from PBMCs. Regarding subset: CD45RA+ positively selected. The receptors stem from a man between 18 and 35 years old in good health. Some clones in this sample may be carry-over from other donors' samples.

The rearrangement links TRBV6-1 to TRBJ2-7, with D possibly matching TRBD1 (5 bases). Deletions cut 6 bases from V and 7 bases from J, with 10 bases between. This CDR3 is built from 11 residues. Per the germline V gene, CDR1 is MNHNS and CDR2 is SASEGT. The CDR3 reads CASRDRIEQYF. Written as DNA, the CDR3 is TGTGCCAGCAGAGACAGAATAGAGCAGTACTTC.

The J gene is TRBJ1-5, the V gene TRBV19, with D possibly matching TRBD1 (6 bases). The ends were cut back, 3 bases at V and 9 bases at J, with 18 bases in the middle. Germline CDR1 LNHDA, CDR2 SQIVND (reference sequence). CDR3 size: 15 residues. CDR3 in amino acids: CASSMRGDQGWPQHF. The CDR3, as DNA: TGTGCCAGTAGTATGAGGGGGGATCAGGGATGGCCCCAGCATTTT.

The gene calls are TRBV9 and TRBJ1-3; 7 bases are shared with TRBD1. The germline gives CDR1 SGDLS, CDR2 YYNGEE. J lost 1 base, V lost 6 bases, and 4 bases had no gene match. This CDR3 region has 14 residues. Here the CDR3 reads CASNPGGSGNTIYF. For the CDR3, the DNA is TGTGCCAGCAATCCAGGGGGTTCTGGAAACACCATATATTTT.

Turning to this clone: The identical CDR3 is also encoded by other nucleotide sequences in the sample. V and J are TRBV18 and TRBJ1-2; 9 bases match TRBD1. Germline CDR1 is KGHSH and CDR2 is LQKENI. The J segment lost 2 bases and the V segment lost 3 bases, leaving 4 bases of the junction unmatched. The CDR3 runs to 15 residues. CDR3 residues: CASSPLGQGNYGYTF. The CDR3 nucleotides read TGTGCCAGCTCACCCTTGGGACAGGGAAACTATGGCTACACCTTC.

The rearrangement joins TRBV5-1 to TRBJ2-1; D might be TRBD2 (5 bases). Germline loops: CDR1 SGHRS, CDR2 YFSETQ. V lost 2 bases, J lost 7 bases, and 16 bases lay in between. The CDR3 contains 15 residues. DNA of the CDR3: TGCGCCAGCAGCTTTCTTGGAGTGGGAGAGAATGAGCAGTTCTTC. Protein product: CASSFLGVGENEQFF.

V and J are TRBV5-1 and TRBJ2-5; no reliable D call. Germline V gene lookup returns CDR1 SGHRS and CDR2 YFSETQ. The CDR3 is made up of 15 amino acids. Trimming pared 1 base from V and 4 bases from J, leaving 14 bases between. CDR3 residues: CASSLNPDGGETQYF. Written as DNA, the CDR3 is TGCGCCAGCAGCTTGAATCCCGACGGCGGAGAGACCCAGTACTTC.

This clone was observed a single time. The chain recombines TRBV6-1 with TRBJ1-6; D is undetermined. Germline-derived CDR1 and CDR2 are MNHNS and SASEGT. The CDR3 is 15 amino acids. V was shortened by 1 base and J by 2 bases, with 6 bases between the two germline ends. The CDR3 coding sequence is TGTGCCAGCAGTGAAGGCCGACCCTATAATTCACCCCTCCACTTT. Protein sequence: CASSEGRPYNSPLHF.

The genes are TRBV27 and TRBJ2-6; D is ambiguous. Germline values: CDR1 MNHEY, CDR2 SMNVEV (reference sequence). CDR3 size: 15 residues. Trimming cost V 3 bases and J 2 bases, with 8 bases left between them. The CDR3 nucleotides are TGTGCCAGCAGTTTTTTGACGACTGGGGCCAACGTCCTGACTTTC. Its protein product is CASSFLTTGANVLTF. The whole variable domain, filled in from reference TRBV27 and TRBJ2-6, reads EAQVTQNPRYLITVTGKKLTVTCSQNMNHEYMSWYRQDPGLGLRQIYYSMNVEVTDKGDVPEGYKVSRKEKRNFPLILESPSPNQTSLYFCASSFLTTGANVLTFGAGSRLTVL.

V usage is TRBV5-4 and J usage is TRBJ2-3, with 11 bases aligning to TRBD2. Germline-derived CDR1 and CDR2 are SGHNT and YYREEE (reference sequence). The CDR3 loop spans 17 amino acids. V lost 3 bases, J lost 2 bases, and 8 bases stayed unmatched. The CDR3 DNA follows: TGTGCCAGCAGCTCCAAACTAGCGGGGGCCTTCACAGATACGCAGTATTTT. Protein: CASSSKLAGAFTDTQYF.